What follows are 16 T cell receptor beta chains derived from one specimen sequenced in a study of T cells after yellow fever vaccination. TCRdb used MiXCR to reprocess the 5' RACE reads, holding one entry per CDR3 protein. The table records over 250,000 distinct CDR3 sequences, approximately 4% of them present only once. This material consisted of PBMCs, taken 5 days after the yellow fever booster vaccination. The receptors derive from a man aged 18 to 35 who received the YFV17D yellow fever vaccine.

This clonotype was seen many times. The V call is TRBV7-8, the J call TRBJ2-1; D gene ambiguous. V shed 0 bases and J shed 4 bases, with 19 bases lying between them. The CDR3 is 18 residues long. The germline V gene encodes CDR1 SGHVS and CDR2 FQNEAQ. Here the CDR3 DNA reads TGTGCCAGCAGCTTAGCCGTCGACCGTCTGAGAATATACAATGAGCAGTTCTTC. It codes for CASSLAVDRLRIYNEQFF.

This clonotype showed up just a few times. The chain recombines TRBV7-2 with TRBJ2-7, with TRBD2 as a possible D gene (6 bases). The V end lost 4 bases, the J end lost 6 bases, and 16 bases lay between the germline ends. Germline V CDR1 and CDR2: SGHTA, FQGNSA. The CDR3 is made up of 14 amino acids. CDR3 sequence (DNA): TGTGCCAGCAGCTCACTCGGAGGGGTGAGCGAGCAGTACTTC. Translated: CASSSLGGVSEQYF.

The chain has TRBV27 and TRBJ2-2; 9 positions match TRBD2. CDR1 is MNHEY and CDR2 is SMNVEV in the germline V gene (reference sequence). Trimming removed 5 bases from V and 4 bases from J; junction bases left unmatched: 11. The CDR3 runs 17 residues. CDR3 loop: CASSTGTSRASTGELFF. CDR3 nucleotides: TGTGCCAGCAGTACGGGGACTAGCCGGGCGAGCACCGGGGAGCTGTTTTTT.

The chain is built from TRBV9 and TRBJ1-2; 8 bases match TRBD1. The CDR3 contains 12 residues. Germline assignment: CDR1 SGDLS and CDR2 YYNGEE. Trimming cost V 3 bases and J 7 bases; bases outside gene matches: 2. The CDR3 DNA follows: TGTGCCAGCAGCGCGACAGGGGCTGGCTACACCTTC. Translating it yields CASSATGAGYTF.

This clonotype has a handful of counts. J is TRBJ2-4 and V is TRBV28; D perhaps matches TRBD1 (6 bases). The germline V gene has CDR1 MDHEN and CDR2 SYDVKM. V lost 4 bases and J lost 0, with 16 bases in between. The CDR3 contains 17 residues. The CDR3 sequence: CASSSPDRNLAKNIQYF. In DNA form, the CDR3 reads TGTGCCAGCAGTTCGCCCGACAGGAACCTAGCCAAAAACATTCAGTACTTC.

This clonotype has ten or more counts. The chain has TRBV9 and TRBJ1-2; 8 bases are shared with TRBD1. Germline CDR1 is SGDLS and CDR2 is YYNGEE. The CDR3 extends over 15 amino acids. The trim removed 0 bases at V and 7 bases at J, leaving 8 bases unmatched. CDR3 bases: TGTGCCAGCAGCGTAGAAGGACAGGGCCTCCTTGGCTACACCTTC. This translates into CASSVEGQGLLGYTF.

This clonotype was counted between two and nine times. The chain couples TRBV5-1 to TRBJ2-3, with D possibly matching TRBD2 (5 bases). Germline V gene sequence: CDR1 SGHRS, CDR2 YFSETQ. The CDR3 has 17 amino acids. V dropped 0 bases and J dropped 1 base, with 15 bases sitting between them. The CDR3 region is CASSLAPRVGGTDTQYF. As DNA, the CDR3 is TGCGCCAGCAGCTTGGCCCCGAGGGTCGGGGGCACAGATACGCAGTATTTT.

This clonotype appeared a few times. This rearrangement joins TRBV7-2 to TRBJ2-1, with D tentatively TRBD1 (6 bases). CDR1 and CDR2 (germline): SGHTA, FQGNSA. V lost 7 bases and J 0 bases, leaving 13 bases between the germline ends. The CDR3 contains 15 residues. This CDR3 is CASTRTVSSYNEQFF. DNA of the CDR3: TGTGCCAGCACCAGGACAGTAAGCTCCTACAATGAGCAGTTCTTC.

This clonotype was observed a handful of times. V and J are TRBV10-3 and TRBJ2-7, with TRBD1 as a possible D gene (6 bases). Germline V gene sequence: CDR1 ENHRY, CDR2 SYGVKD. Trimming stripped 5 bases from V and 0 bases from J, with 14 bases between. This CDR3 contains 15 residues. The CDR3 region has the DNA TGTGCCATCAGTCAAAAGACAGGAGCCTCCTACGAGCAGTACTTC. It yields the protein CAISQKTGASYEQYF.

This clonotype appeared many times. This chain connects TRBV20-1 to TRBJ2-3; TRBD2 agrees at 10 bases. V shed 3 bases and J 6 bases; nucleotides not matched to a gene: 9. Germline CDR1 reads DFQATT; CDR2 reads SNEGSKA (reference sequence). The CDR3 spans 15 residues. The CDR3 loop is CSASRPSGGGDTQYF. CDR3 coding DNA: TGCAGTGCTAGCCGCCCTAGCGGGGGAGGTGATACGCAGTATTTT.

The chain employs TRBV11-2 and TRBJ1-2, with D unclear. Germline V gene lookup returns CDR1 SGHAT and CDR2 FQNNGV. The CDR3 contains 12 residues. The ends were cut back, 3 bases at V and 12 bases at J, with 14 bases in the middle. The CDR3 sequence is CASSFLHPRNTF. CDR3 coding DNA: TGTGCCAGCAGCTTCCTACATCCGAGGAACACCTTC.

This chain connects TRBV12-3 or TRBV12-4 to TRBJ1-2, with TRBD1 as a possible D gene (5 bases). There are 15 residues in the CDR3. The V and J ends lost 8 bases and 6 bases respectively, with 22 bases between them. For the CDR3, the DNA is TGTGCCAGCTGGGGGGACTGGACCTCGGGCAATGGCTACACCTTC. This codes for CASWGDWTSGNGYTF.

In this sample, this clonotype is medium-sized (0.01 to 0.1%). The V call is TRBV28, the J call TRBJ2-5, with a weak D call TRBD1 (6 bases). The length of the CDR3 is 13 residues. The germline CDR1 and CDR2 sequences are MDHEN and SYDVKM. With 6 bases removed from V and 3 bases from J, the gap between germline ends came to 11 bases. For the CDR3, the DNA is TGTGCCAGCAGGCCACAGGGAAAAGAGACCCAGTACTTC. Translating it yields CASRPQGKETQYF.

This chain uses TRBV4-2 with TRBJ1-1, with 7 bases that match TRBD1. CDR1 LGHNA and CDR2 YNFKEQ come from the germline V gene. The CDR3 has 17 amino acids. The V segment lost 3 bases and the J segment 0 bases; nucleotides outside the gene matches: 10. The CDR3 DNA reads TGTGCCAGCAGCCAGGAAAAAGGGGGCCTTATGAACACTGAAGCTTTCTTT. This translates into CASSQEKGGLMNTEAFF.

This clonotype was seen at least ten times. CDR3 coding DNA: TGCAGTGCCCCCGGGAACTACAATGAGCAGTTCTTC. This encodes CSAPGNYNEQFF. The V and J genes are TRBV20-1 and TRBJ2-1, with a tentative D call TRBD2 (5 bases). Trimming pared 6 bases from V and 3 bases from J, leaving 9 bases between. CDR1 and CDR2 from the germline V gene are DFQATT and SNEGSKA (reference sequence). The CDR3 contains 12 residues.

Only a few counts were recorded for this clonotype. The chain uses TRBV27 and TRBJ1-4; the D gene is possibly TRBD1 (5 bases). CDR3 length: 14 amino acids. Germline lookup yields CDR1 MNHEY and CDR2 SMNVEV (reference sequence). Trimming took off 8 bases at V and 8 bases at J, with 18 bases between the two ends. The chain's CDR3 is CASGRGHLGEKLFF. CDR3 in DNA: TGTGCCAGCGGCAGAGGACACCTGGGGGAAAAACTGTTTTTT.